The 8 T cell receptor beta chains below come from one sample, sequenced in a study of T cell clonotyping in hematopoietic cell transplantation (dated by TCRdb to the early 2020s). Reading the label with the study, this specimen's time point is: recipient sample about 28 days before transplant, after cytoreduction. Libraries were prepared through the immunoSEQ multiplex PCR assay. The table was pulled from immuneACCESS by TCRdb, which kept in-frame rearrangements only. Such tables lose some clones; where checked, under half of the loss comes from unresolved V genes, and the rest has no known cause. The sample profile shows about 19,000 clones; approximately 75% of them were found once. The ten largest account for less than 20% of the sample. The sequences come from peripheral blood mononuclear cells, collected before stem cell transplant. The receptors originated from a man aged 55-75 years with acute myeloid leukemia. Some clones in this sample may be carry-over from other donors' samples.

V and J are TRBV27 and TRBJ2-7; 9 bases line up with TRBD2. Trimming at V came to 5 bases and at J to 2 bases, leaving 4 bases not matched to a gene. CDR1 and CDR2 (germline): MNHEY, SMNVEV (reference sequence). This CDR3 spans 14 amino acids. CDR3 DNA sequence: TGTGCCAGCAGTAAACAGCGGGGGGCCTACGAGCAGTACTTC. This gives the protein CASSKQRGAYEQYF.

The chain has TRBV28 and TRBJ1-6; 7 positions agree with TRBD1. The V and J ends lost 2 bases and 7 bases, in that order; junction bases with no gene match: 11. Germline V gives CDR1 MDHEN, CDR2 SYDVKM. This CDR3 has 17 amino acids. CDR3 in amino acids: CASSLKYRDRENSPLHF. The CDR3 bases are TGTGCCAGCAGTTTAAAGTACAGAGACAGGGAAAATTCACCCCTCCACTTT.

The rearrangement uses TRBV4-3 and TRBJ2-4; 9 nucleotides align to TRBD2. CDR3 length: 19 residues. From germline, CDR1 is LGHNA and CDR2 YSLEER. With V trimmed by 0 bases and J by 3 bases, 12 bases remained unmatched. The DNA for the CDR3 is TGCGCCAGCAGCCAAGATATGGGACTAGCATTTCTCGGCAAAAACATTCAGTACTTC. Its translation: CASSQDMGLAFLGKNIQYF.

This clone was picked up a small number of times. The chain has TRBV7-9 and TRBJ2-2; D gene uncertain. V was shortened by 8 bases and J by 6 bases, with 7 bases between the two germline ends. Germline loops: CDR1 SEHNR, CDR2 FQNEAQ (reference sequence). The CDR3 covers 11 residues. The chain's CDR3 is CASLRAGELFF. The CDR3 DNA follows: TGTGCCAGCCTACGAGCCGGGGAGCTGTTTTTT.

This clone has just a few counts. The chain couples TRBV7-3 to TRBJ2-3, with 9 bases matching TRBD2. The CDR3 has 17 amino acids. CDR1 SGHTA and CDR2 FQGTGA come from the germline V gene. J was trimmed by 5 bases and V by 5 bases; bases with no gene match: 14. The CDR3 nucleotides read TGTGCCAGCAGCCCCTTAGCGGGGGTTGATTTACGAGATACGCAGTATTTT. Amino acids: CASSPLAGVDLRDTQYF.

The rearrangement uses TRBV7-8 and TRBJ2-6; the D gene is possibly TRBD2 (5 bases). Per the germline V gene, CDR1 is SGHVS and CDR2 is FQNEAQ. V was clipped by 5 bases and J by 1 base, with 21 bases between them. The CDR3 runs to 19 residues. CDR3 bases: TGTGCCAGCAGCCAATCAAGCGGACTTGGAACATCTGGGGCCAACGTCCTGACTTTC. It specifies CASSQSSGLGTSGANVLTF.

The genes are TRBV9 and TRBJ2-3; D is uncertain. Germline CDR1 is SGDLS and CDR2 is YYNGEE. The CDR3 has 15 amino acids. V was trimmed by 0 bases and J by 4 bases, leaving 12 bases between them. The CDR3 region is CASSVAGSPPDTQYF. CDR3 bases: TGTGCCAGCAGCGTAGCTGGGTCCCCACCAGATACGCAGTATTTT.

This chain uses TRBV2 with TRBJ1-2; D may be TRBD1 (5 bases). Trimming removed 8 bases from V and 0 bases from J, with 13 bases in between. Germline V gene data show CDR1 as SNHLY and CDR2 as FYNNEI. The length of the CDR3 is 14 residues. Written as DNA, the CDR3 is TGTGCCAGCCGGAGGGTACAGGCTAACTATGGCTACACCTTC. Amino acids: CASRRVQANYGYTF. Based on the CDR3 plus reference TRBV2 and TRBJ1-2, the full variable domain is EPEVTQTPSHQVTQMGQEVILRCVPISNHLYFYWYRQILGQKVEFLVSFYNNEISEKSEIFDDQFSVERPDGSNFTLKIRSTKLEDSAMYFCASRRVQANYGYTFGSGTRLTVV.